This T cell receptor (beta chain) comes out of a study of T-cell reconstitution after alpha-beta-depleted transplantation in children. It was with unique molecular identifiers that the TCRbeta library was prepared. TCRdb reprocessed the PCR reads via MiXCR and lists one record per CDR3 protein. The sample records approximately 510,000 distinct CDR3 sequences, 15% to 20% being singletons. This clonotype was seen a few times. This TCR came from a human donor who donated a stem cell graft to a child with acute lymphoblastic leukemia. The sequencing used PBMCs from the stem cell graft donor, collected from the stem cell graft.

Here the CDR3 DNA reads TGCGCCAGCAGCCCGGACAGTGTCTCTGGGGCCAACGTCCTGACTTTC. Its protein is CASSPDSVSGANVLTF. The V gene is TRBV5-1, the J gene TRBJ2-6, with D tentatively TRBD1 (6 bases). The ends were cut back, 4 bases at V and 0 bases at J, with 11 bases in the middle. The germline CDR1 and CDR2 sequences are SGHRS and YFSETQ. This CDR3 spans 16 amino acids.